This TCR beta chain emerged from a study of cytomegalovirus exposure and HLA in healthy donors. A remark on this clone: As yet, its antigen is unknown.

General observations from the study: The majority of CMV-associated TCR beta chains were reported as apparently HLA-restricted in a later analysis.

13 Jbeta primers and 60 Vbeta primers were used for the PCR. Measured with immunoSEQ multiplex PCR; TCRdb has only the in-frame clones, and not every one. This table holds 40,000 to 50,000 clones. Germline V gene sequence: CDR1 SQVTM, CDR2 ANQGSEA. V was pared by 5 bases and J by 7 bases, with 8 bases between. CDR3 length: 10 amino acids. The chain joins TRBV29-1 to TRBJ1-1; the D is unclear. The receptor was derived from a woman in her thirties in good health and CMV-seronegative. The specimen was PBMCs. CDR3 nucleotides: TGCAGCGTTAGGGAGGGTGAAGCTTTCTTT. Protein sequence: CSVREGEAFF.